The 29 T cell receptor beta chains below were found in one sample sequenced in a study of blood T cell repertoires in COVID-19. Repertoires were generated with immunoSEQ multiplex PCR, while TCRdb's copy carries only in-frame clones and drops some. The top ten hold more than 5% of the sample, which has roughly 140,000 clones, approximately 86% seen once. Sequenced input: peripheral blood. These receptors all stem from a human donor in a cohort sampled during active COVID-19.

The V call is TRBV7-8, the J call TRBJ2-1; 8 bases fit TRBD2. The CDR3 has 16 amino acids. Germline V lookup: CDR1 SGHVS, CDR2 FQNEAQ. The V segment lost 5 bases and the J segment 9 bases; nucleotides outside the gene matches: 15. Here the CDR3 reads CASSSRVSGRNSEQFF. The CDR3 DNA reads as TGTGCCAGCAGCAGCAGGGTGAGCGGGAGAAACAGTGAGCAGTTCTTC.

The chain employs TRBV5-4 and TRBJ1-2; TRBD1 aligns across 9 bases. The CDR3 totals 13 residues. Germline CDR1 reads SGHNT; CDR2 reads YYREEE (reference sequence). Trimming at V came to 4 bases and at J to 5 bases, leaving 3 bases not matched to a gene. DNA of the CDR3: TGTGCCAGCAGCACTGACAGGGGGTATGGCTACACCTTC. It translates to CASSTDRGYGYTF.

The rearrangement joins TRBV2 to TRBJ1-3; 7 nucleotides agree with TRBD1. CDR3 length: 13 residues. CDR1 and CDR2 from the germline V gene are SNHLY and FYNNEI. Losses at the gene ends were 6 bases for V and 12 bases for J; bases not matched to a gene: 11. CDR3 sequence (DNA): TGTGCCAGCAGCTTCGGGACAGCCTCCTTCATATATTTT. Translated, it gives CASSFGTASFIYF.

This rearrangement joins TRBV2 to TRBJ2-5; TRBD2 might be the D (6 bases). The length of the CDR3 is 12 residues. Trimming cost V 4 bases and J 8 bases, with 11 bases left between them. Looked up from germline, CDR1 is SNHLY and CDR2 is FYNNEI. As DNA, the CDR3 is TGTGCCAGCAGTGCAGACGGGGGTACCCAGTACTTC. Its protein is CASSADGGTQYF.

The CDR3: CASRTGQLNEKLFF. For the CDR3, the DNA is TGTGCCAGCAGAACGGGACAGTTGAATGAAAAACTGTTTTTT. The V gene is TRBV28, the J gene TRBJ1-4; TRBD1 matches 7 bases. V shed 6 bases, J shed 5 bases, and the junction held 6 bases outside the gene matches. Germline lookup yields CDR1 MDHEN and CDR2 SYDVKM. The CDR3 covers 14 residues.

The chain has TRBV6-5 and TRBJ1-1; a possible D gene is TRBD1 (5 bases). Germline V gives CDR1 MNHEY, CDR2 SVGAGI. The CDR3 is 15 amino acids. The V end was cut by 10 bases, the J end by 0 bases, with 18 bases between. The CDR3 here is CATRSGETMNTEAFF. The CDR3 region has the DNA TGTGCCACCCGGTCGGGGGAGACGATGAACACTGAAGCTTTCTTT.

V is TRBV24-1 and J is TRBJ1-5; D possibly corresponds to TRBD1 (6 bases). This CDR3 spans 18 amino acids. The germline V and J ends were trimmed by 7 bases and 6 bases, with 27 bases remaining between them. Germline V lookup: CDR1 KGHDR, CDR2 SFDVKD. CDR3 in amino acids: CATRMGDTSIRRGQPQHF. DNA of the CDR3: TGTGCCACCAGGATGGGGGACACCTCGATCCGCCGTGGTCAGCCCCAGCATTTT.

This clone appeared a single time. The rearrangement joins TRBV20-1 to TRBJ1-1, with D unclear. With 5 bases removed from V and 6 bases from J, the gap between germline ends came to 7 bases. The CDR3 has 10 residues. The germline V gene encodes CDR1 DFQATT and CDR2 SNEGSKA (reference sequence). The CDR3 DNA follows: TGCAGTGCTCTCGTCCCTGAAGCTTTCTTT. Translated: CSALVPEAFF.

This chain joins TRBV28 and TRBJ2-7, with no clear D. The germline gives CDR1 MDHEN, CDR2 SYDVKM. The CDR3 runs to 15 residues. The V end was cut by 3 bases, the J end by 2 bases, with 14 bases between. The DNA of the CDR3 is TGTGCCAGCAGTTTTCCGCAGCGACCCCCCTACGAGCAGTACTTC. This sequence encodes CASSFPQRPPYEQYF.

The J gene is TRBJ1-1, the V gene TRBV10-3, with D unclear. The germline CDR1 and CDR2 sequences are ENHRY and SYGVKD. The CDR3 sequence is 14 residues long. Trimming pared 6 bases from V and 0 bases from J, leaving 11 bases between. Written as DNA, the CDR3 is TGTGCCATCAGAGTACAGAGTGTGAACACTGAAGCTTTCTTT. Translating it yields CAIRVQSVNTEAFF.

The chain combines TRBV3-1 (or the pseudogene TRBV3-2) with TRBJ1-1; TRBD1 aligns across 8 bases. This CDR3 comprises 14 residues. CDR1 LGHDT and CDR2 YNNKEL come from the germline V gene (reference sequence). The trim removed 0 bases at V and 5 bases at J, leaving 2 bases unmatched. The CDR3 is CASSQDRGRTEAFF. CDR3 DNA: TGTGCCAGCAGCCAAGACAGGGGGCGAACTGAAGCTTTCTTT.

The V and J genes are TRBV5-4 and TRBJ2-5; 12 nucleotides line up with TRBD2. This CDR3 contains 16 residues. With V trimmed by 2 bases and J by 2 bases, 4 bases remained unmatched. Germline CDR1 and CDR2: SGHNT and YYREEE (reference sequence). As DNA, the CDR3 is TGTGCCAGCAGCTTTTCTAGCGGGAGGGGGCAAGAGACCCAGTACTTC. This gives the protein CASSFSSGRGQETQYF.

The chain couples TRBV5-8 to TRBJ2-3; perhaps TRBD2 as D (6 bases). V lost 0 bases and J lost 4, with 15 bases in between. The CDR3 is made up of 16 amino acids. The germline V gene has CDR1 SGHTS and CDR2 YDEGEE. The CDR3 nucleotides read TGTGCCAGCAGCTTGGGCGGGGAGTTATCCTCAGATACGCAGTATTTT. Translating it yields CASSLGGELSSDTQYF.

This chain links TRBV12-3 or TRBV12-4 with TRBJ1-4; D possibly corresponds to TRBD1 (5 bases). Trimming took off 6 bases at V and 7 bases at J, with 12 bases between the two ends. The CDR3 spans 13 residues. This chain's CDR3 is CASSLSGGEKLFF. CDR3 in DNA: TGTGCCAGCAGCCTGTCCGGGGGTGAAAAACTGTTTTTT.

This chain connects TRBV18 to TRBJ2-4, with D possibly matching TRBD2 (6 bases). Germline V gives CDR1 KGHSH, CDR2 LQKENI. V was clipped by 0 bases and J by 8 bases, with 8 bases between them. The CDR3 contains 13 residues. The CDR3 region has the DNA TGTGCCAGCTCACCACCGTCGGGGGACATTCAGTACTTC. This translates into CASSPPSGDIQYF.

The rearrangement joins TRBV27 to TRBJ2-3, with a weak D call TRBD2 (5 bases). V was clipped by 10 bases and J by 5 bases, with 10 bases between them. From germline, CDR1 is MNHEY and CDR2 SMNVEV (reference sequence). The CDR3 runs to 11 residues. The CDR3 region is CATGRGDTQYF. DNA of the CDR3: TGTGCCACCGGACGGGGAGATACGCAGTATTTT.

The CDR3 DNA reads as TGCGCCAGCAGCTTCCTCGGGACTAGCGGACTAAGAGGTGGCGGGGAGCTGTTTTTT. Amino acids: CASSFLGTSGLRGGGELFF. The chain recombines TRBV5-1 with TRBJ2-2, with 11 bases that match TRBD2. The V segment lost 2 bases and the J segment 7 bases; nucleotides outside the gene matches: 16. Germline CDR1 is SGHRS and CDR2 is YFSETQ. This CDR3 has 19 residues.

The chain joins TRBV5-1 to TRBJ2-7, with TRBD1 matching over 8 bases. The length of the CDR3 is 12 residues. The junction had 8 bases not matched to a gene; V was cut back by 3 bases and J by 12 bases. Germline CDR1 SGHRS, CDR2 YFSETQ. The CDR3: CASSYGQGYPYF. The DNA of the CDR3 is TGCGCCAGCAGCTACGGACAGGGTTATCCGTACTTC.

The chain carries TRBV11-2 and TRBJ2-2; TRBD2 matches 11 bases. Trimming removed 5 bases from V and 1 base from J; junction bases left unmatched: 9. Germline CDR1 reads SGHAT; CDR2 reads FQNNGV. This CDR3 is built from 18 residues. CDR3 coding DNA: TGTGCCAGCAGCCCTCTACTAGCGGGGGCTGGGAACACCGGGGAGCTGTTTTTT. Encoded protein: CASSPLLAGAGNTGELFF.

The chain joins TRBV27 to TRBJ2-7; 9 bases match TRBD1. Germline V gene data show CDR1 as MNHEY and CDR2 as SMNVEV (reference sequence). CDR3 size: 16 residues. The V and J ends lost 5 bases and 1 base, in that order; junction bases with no gene match: 9. The CDR3: CASSPSTGTGSYEQYF. The CDR3 nucleotides read TGTGCCAGCAGTCCCTCGACCGGGACAGGGTCCTACGAGCAGTACTTC.

The J gene is TRBJ2-7, the V gene TRBV11-3; 10 bases align to TRBD2. This CDR3 contains 17 residues. In germline, CDR1 is SGHNT, CDR2 YENEEA. V lost 5 bases and J lost 1; bases outside the gene matches: 11. The CDR3 reads CASSRKGLAGVSYEQYF. The CDR3 region has the DNA TGTGCCAGCAGCCGAAAGGGGCTAGCGGGAGTGTCCTACGAGCAGTACTTC.

The gene calls are TRBV5-1 and TRBJ2-1; D may be TRBD1 (6 bases). The germline gives CDR1 SGHRS, CDR2 YFSETQ. Trimming shortened V by 0 bases and J by 6 bases, and 13 bases separated the two germline ends. The CDR3 contains 15 residues. In nucleotides, the CDR3 is TGCGCCAGCAGCTTGGGACAGGTTGGTTCCAATGAGCAGTTCTTC. This codes for CASSLGQVGSNEQFF. The complete variable domain, with remaining parts taken from reference TRBV5-1 and TRBJ2-1, reads KAGVTQTPRYLIKTRGQQVTLSCSPISGHRSVSWYQQTPGQGLQFLFEYFSETQRNKGNFPGRFSGRQFSNSRSEMNVSTLELGDSALYLCASSLGQVGSNEQFFGPGTRLTVL.

The chain has TRBV27 and TRBJ1-5, with a tentative D call TRBD1 (6 bases). The germline V gene encodes CDR1 MNHEY and CDR2 SMNVEV (reference sequence). Trimming took off 3 bases at V and 7 bases at J, with 10 bases between the two ends. This CDR3 is 13 amino acids long. The CDR3 coding sequence is TGTGCCAGCAGTTTGGGGGCGAGGCAGCCCCAGCATTTT. Translation: CASSLGARQPQHF.

The chain is built from TRBV7-2 and TRBJ2-2; 8 positions agree with TRBD2. This CDR3 is built from 15 residues. The germline V gene encodes CDR1 SGHTA and CDR2 FQGNSA. The trim removed 7 bases at V and 3 bases at J, leaving 7 bases unmatched. CDR3 loop: CASTRGGGYTGELFF. CDR3 DNA: TGTGCCAGCACCCGGGGCGGGGGGTACACCGGGGAGCTGTTTTTT. The whole variable domain, remainder taken from reference TRBV7-2 and TRBJ2-2, is GAGVSQSPSNKVTEKGKDVELRCDPISGHTALYWYRQSLGQGLEFLIYFQGNSAPDKSGLPSDRFSAERTGGSVSTLTIQRTQQEDSAVYLCASTRGGGYTGELFFGEGSRLTVL.

The chain recombines TRBV28 with TRBJ1-1, with D hard to call. Per the germline V gene, CDR1 is MDHEN and CDR2 is SYDVKM. V was shortened by 2 bases and J by 4 bases, with 8 bases between the two germline ends. CDR3 length equals 13 residues. Here the CDR3 reads CASSLSPPTEAFF. The CDR3 DNA sequence: TGTGCCAGCAGTTTAAGCCCCCCCACTGAAGCTTTCTTT.

The rearrangement joins TRBV3-1 (or the pseudogene TRBV3-2) to TRBJ2-1, with 11 bases lining up with TRBD2. The V gene's germline CDR1 is LGHDT and CDR2 YNNKEL (reference sequence). V dropped 7 bases and J dropped 4; count of bases not matched to a gene: 6. The CDR3 runs 15 residues. The CDR3 spells CASNFRTSGYNEQFF. CDR3 DNA sequence: TGTGCCAGCAATTTTAGGACTAGCGGGTACAATGAGCAGTTCTTC.

The rearrangement uses TRBV7-9 and TRBJ1-1, with unresolved D. This CDR3 has 13 amino acids. From germline, CDR1 is SEHNR and CDR2 FQNEAQ (reference sequence). With 3 bases removed from V and 2 bases from J, the gap between germline ends came to 7 bases. This CDR3 is CASSFFSNTEAFF. The DNA of the CDR3 is TGTGCCAGCAGCTTTTTTTCAAACACTGAAGCTTTCTTT.

The chain combines TRBV11-2 with TRBJ1-1; unclear D gene. The V gene lost 5 bases and the J gene lost 4 bases, with 11 bases spanning the gap. The CDR3 is 13 amino acids. The germline V gene encodes CDR1 SGHAT and CDR2 FQNNGV. CDR3 nucleotide sequence: TGTGCCAGCAGCGGCCCCGCAGGCACTGAAGCTTTCTTT. Translated: CASSGPAGTEAFF. Full variable domain (missing parts from reference TRBV11-2 and TRBJ1-1): EAGVAQSPRYKIIEKRQSVAFWCNPISGHATLYWYQQILGQGPKLLIQFQNNGVVDDSQLPKDRFSAERLKGVDSTLKIQPAKLEDSAVYLCASSGPAGTEAFFGQGTRLTVV.

This clone has only a few counts. V usage is TRBV7-9 and J usage is TRBJ2-7; maybe TRBD1 (5 bases). V shed 6 bases and J shed 2 bases, with 14 bases lying between them. Germline-derived CDR1 and CDR2 are SEHNR and FQNEAQ (reference sequence). This CDR3 is built from 14 residues. The CDR3 DNA reads as TGTGCCAGCAGAAGCACCAGGGAACCCTACGAGCAGTACTTC. Its protein is CASRSTREPYEQYF.